Each of the 9 T cell receptor beta chains below was sequenced from the same sample in a study of cytomegalovirus exposure and HLA in healthy donors. With 60 Vbeta and 13 Jbeta primers, the PCR was carried out. Assay used: immunoSEQ multiplex PCR; TCRdb lists only in-frame clones, some missing. This table holds some 130,000 clones, approximately 80% found once. Sequenced material: PBMCs. Receptors originate from a boy younger than 10 in good health and CMV-seronegative.

This clone showed up just a few times. The same CDR3 can be traced to other DNA sequences in this sample. V is TRBV5-6 and J is TRBJ1-2; 9 positions agree with TRBD1. V shed 0 bases and J 6 bases; nucleotides not matched to a gene: 3. CDR3 length: 14 residues. Looked up from germline, CDR1 is SGHDT and CDR2 is YYEEEE. The CDR3 nucleotides read TGTGCCAGCAGCTTGGGGACAGGGGCTAATGGCTACACCTTC. Translation gives CASSLGTGANGYTF.

V is TRBV25-1 and J is TRBJ2-5; D unresolved. The ends were cut back, 4 bases at V and 3 bases at J, with 9 bases in the middle. Germline lookup yields CDR1 MGHDK and CDR2 SYGVNS. This CDR3 spans 13 amino acids. CDR3 region: CASSGLAKETQYF. Written as DNA, the CDR3 is TGTGCCAGCAGTGGACTGGCCAAAGAGACCCAGTACTTC.

The chain combines TRBV5-4 with TRBJ2-2; tentatively, D is TRBD2 (6 bases). The CDR3 runs 16 residues. Trimming took 5 bases from V and 0 from J, leaving 14 bases between them. Germline CDR1 and CDR2: SGHNT and YYREEE (reference sequence). In nucleotides, the CDR3 is TGTGCCAGCAGGACCTCGGGAGAGACGAACACCGGGGAGCTGTTTTTT. Its translation: CASRTSGETNTGELFF.

The V call is TRBV4-1, the J call TRBJ2-1, with TRBD2 matching 11 bases. After removal of 4 bases from V and 1 base from J, the junction contained 18 bases not matched to a gene. CDR1 is MGHRA and CDR2 is YSYEKL in the germline V gene. This CDR3 comprises 21 residues. The CDR3 is CASSPGGGTSGRGGSYNEQFF. As DNA, the CDR3 is TGCGCCAGCAGCCCGGGGGGAGGAACTAGCGGGAGAGGAGGGTCCTACAATGAGCAGTTCTTC.

The rearrangement links TRBV6-4 to TRBJ2-2, with D hard to call. Per germline, CDR1 MRHNA and CDR2 SNTAGT. CDR3 size: 14 residues. The ends were cut back, 4 bases at V and 1 base at J, with 7 bases in the middle. CDR3 nucleotides: TGTGCCAGCAGTGTGAGTGAGAACACCGGGGAGCTGTTTTTT. It translates to CASSVSENTGELFF.

The V call is TRBV5-4, the J call TRBJ2-5; the match to TRBD2 covers 13 bases. Germline loops: CDR1 SGHNT, CDR2 YYREEE (reference sequence). Trimming removed 4 bases from V and 2 bases from J; junction bases left unmatched: 5. The CDR3 is 16 amino acids. This chain's CDR3 is CASSRPLAGGQETQYF. In nucleotides, the CDR3 is TGTGCCAGCAGCCGACCACTAGCGGGGGGGCAAGAGACCCAGTACTTC.

The rearrangement joins TRBV5-8 to TRBJ2-1; 7 nucleotides line up with TRBD1. The germline gives CDR1 SGHTS, CDR2 YDEGEE. Trimming removed 2 bases from V and 0 bases from J; junction bases left unmatched: 11. This CDR3 comprises 18 residues. CDR3 nucleotide sequence: TGTGCCAGCAGCTTATTTACCTCGACAGGGCTCTCCTACAATGAGCAGTTCTTC. Its translation is CASSLFTSTGLSYNEQFF.

The chain joins TRBV4-3 to TRBJ1-2, with 7 bases that match TRBD1. There are 16 residues in the CDR3. The V and J ends lost 0 bases and 3 bases, in that order; junction bases with no gene match: 7. Germline assignment: CDR1 LGHNA and CDR2 YSLEER. CDR3 sequence: CASSQDAQGKDYGYTF. CDR3 DNA sequence: TGCGCCAGCAGCCAAGATGCACAGGGGAAGGACTATGGCTACACCTTC.

The chain joins TRBV7-9 to TRBJ1-1; tentatively, D is TRBD1 (5 bases). CDR1 and CDR2 (germline): SEHNR, FQNEAQ (reference sequence). V was shortened by 1 base and J by 0 bases, with 9 bases between the two germline ends. The CDR3 sequence is 15 residues long. CDR3 sequence: CASSLDWDLNTEAFF. The CDR3 region has the DNA TGTGCCAGCAGCTTAGACTGGGACTTGAACACTGAAGCTTTCTTT. Using reference TRBV7-9 and TRBJ1-1 for the parts outside the CDR3, the full variable domain is DTGVSQNPRHKITKRGQNVTFRCDPISEHNRLYWYRQTLGQGPEFLTYFQNEAQLEKSRLLSDRFSAERPKGSFSTLEIQRTEQGDSAMYLCASSLDWDLNTEAFFGQGTRLTVV.